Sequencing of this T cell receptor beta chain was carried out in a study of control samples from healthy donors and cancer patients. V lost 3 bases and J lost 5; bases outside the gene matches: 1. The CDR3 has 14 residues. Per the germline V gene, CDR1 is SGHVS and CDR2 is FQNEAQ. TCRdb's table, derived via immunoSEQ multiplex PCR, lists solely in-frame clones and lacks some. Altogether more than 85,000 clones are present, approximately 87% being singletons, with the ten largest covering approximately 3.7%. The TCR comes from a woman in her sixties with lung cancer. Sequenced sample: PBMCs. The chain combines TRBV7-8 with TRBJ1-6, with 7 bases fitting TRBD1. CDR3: CASSFDRDNSPLHF. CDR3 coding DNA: TGTGCCAGCAGCTTTGACAGGGATAATTCACCCCTCCACTTT.